The clone carrying this T cell receptor (beta chain) was observed a handful of times. Antigen: not known. Germline V gene lookup returns CDR1 LNHNV and CDR2 YYDKDF (reference sequence). The ends were cut back, 5 bases at V and 6 bases at J, with 16 bases in the middle. This CDR3 has 15 residues. The data derive from a study of identical twins. Template switching added a universal primer binding site, and final cDNA carried unique molecular identifiers. A single record per CDR3 protein comes from TCRdb applying MiXCR to the 5' RACE reads. The sample lists fewer than 500,000 distinct CDR3 sequences, roughly an eighth occurring once. General study findings and limits: Out-of-frame alpha sequences common to twins exhibited a surplus of low generation probability. Analyses of zero insertions could, in part, be confounded by invariant MAIT and iNKT cells. Clonotypes of the beta chain that were abundant in cord blood carried fewer insertions (memory repertoires showed none).

This same sample was also part of a study on yellow fever vaccine responses in identical twins.

Sample: CD4+ T cells sorted from blood. The source is a woman younger than 30 in good health. The rearrangement links TRBV15 to TRBJ1-4; tentatively, D is TRBD1 (5 bases). The CDR3 spells CATSGRDPRHEKLFF. CDR3 coding DNA: TGTGCCACCAGCGGCCGGGACCCACGGCATGAAAAACTGTTTTTT.